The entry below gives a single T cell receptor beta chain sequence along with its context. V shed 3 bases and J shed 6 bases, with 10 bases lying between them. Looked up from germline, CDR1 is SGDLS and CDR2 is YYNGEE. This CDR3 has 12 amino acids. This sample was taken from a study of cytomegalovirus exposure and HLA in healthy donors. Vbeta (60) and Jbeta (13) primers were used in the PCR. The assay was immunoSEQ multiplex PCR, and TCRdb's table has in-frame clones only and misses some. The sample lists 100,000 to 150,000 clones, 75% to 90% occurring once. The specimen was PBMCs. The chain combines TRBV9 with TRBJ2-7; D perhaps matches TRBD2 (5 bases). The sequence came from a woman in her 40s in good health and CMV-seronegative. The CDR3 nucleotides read TGTGCCAGCAGCGCCGAACTAGGCGAGCAGTACTTC. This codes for CASSAELGEQYF. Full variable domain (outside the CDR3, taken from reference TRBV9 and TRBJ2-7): DSGVTQTPKHLITATGQRVTLRCSPRSGDLSVYWYQQSLDQGLQFLIQYYNGEERAKGNILERFSAQQFPDLHSELNLSSLELGDSALYFCASSAELGEQYFGPGTRLTVT.